The rows below give T cell receptor beta chains drawn from one sample of a study of T cells after posttransplantation cyclophosphamide. Sequenced by immunoSEQ multiplex PCR; TCRdb stores in-frame clones only, minus some. The table records around 9,900 clones, around 89% of them present only once. Source: PBMCs, taken after an allogeneic stem cell transplant with a calcineurin inhibitor and methotrexate. Receptor source: a male patient between 25 and 39 years old who received an allogeneic stem cell transplant from an unrelated donor, was CMV-positive, and had no GVHD. Certain T cells may be donor cells from the graft. The CDR3 runs from the conserved cysteine through the conserved F or W. The D gene is left open where the match is weak. Expanded clones get a size class; other rows say once, few or many, or leave the size out.

TGTGCCAGCAGTGATGGTCCGGCGGGGACAGATACGCAGTATTTT,CASSDGPAGTDTQYF,TRBV2,NA,TRBJ2-3,NA
TGTGCCAGCAGTGGCTTCAGCTATGGCTACACCTTC,CASSGFSYGYTF,TRBV6-4,NA,TRBJ1-2,NA
TGTGCCAGTAGTTCGGACAGAGGAAACTTCTATGGCTACACCTTC,CASSSDRGNFYGYTF,TRBV19,NA,TRBJ1-2,NA
TGTGCCAGCTCACCTCGTTCCCAAGAGACCCAGTACTTC,CASSPRSQETQYF,TRBV18,NA,TRBJ2-5,NA
TGTGCCAGCAGTGAACAGGGTGTGGAGTACTTC,CASSEQGVEYF,TRBV2,NA,TRBJ2-5,once
TGTGCCATCAGTGAGTCGACAGGGGGCGCTTACTATGGCTACACCTTC,CAISESTGGAYYGYTF,TRBV10-3,TRBD1,TRBJ1-2,NA
TGCGCCAGCAGCCATTTCTCAGAAAGCACAGATACGCAGTATTTT,CASSHFSESTDTQYF,TRBV4-1,NA,TRBJ2-3,once
TGCGCCAGCAGCCAAGCTCCCAGCGGGGATGGGGATGAGCAGTTCTTC,CASSQAPSGDGDEQFF,TRBV4-3,TRBD2,TRBJ2-1,NA
TGTGCCAGCAGACCCTGGACAGGGGGAAGAGCTGGAAACACCATATATTTT,CASRPWTGGRAGNTIYF,TRBV27,TRBD1,TRBJ1-3,NA
TGTGCCAGCAAAGGACTCCTCGGGGGCCAAGAGACCCAGTACTTC,CASKGLLGGQETQYF,TRBV5-4,NA,TRBJ2-5,NA
TGTGCCAGCAGCTCCACTCCTGTAAACACCATATATTTT,CASSSTPVNTIYF,TRBV7-9,NA,TRBJ1-3,NA
TGTGCCAGCAGCGTAGAGGGGGGGGCGCTGGAGGGGGAGACCCAGTACTTC,CASSVEGGALEGETQYF,TRBV9,NA,TRBJ2-5,NA
TGTGCCAGTAGTAACATCCGGGACAGGGGGCTCGGAGATACGCAGTATTTT,CASSNIRDRGLGDTQYF,TRBV19,TRBD1,TRBJ2-3,NA
TGTGCCAGCAGCTTAGGCGGGAGCGCTTACAATGAGCAGTTCTTC,CASSLGGSAYNEQFF,TRBV7-3,TRBD2,TRBJ2-1,NA
TGCGCCAGCAGCCCGGGGCGGGCGGGGGGCGGGCAGTTCTTC,CASSPGRAGGGQFF,TRBV4-3,TRBD2,TRBJ2-1,NA
TGTGCCAGCAGGACGACAGTCGAGCAGTTCTTC,CASRTTVEQFF,TRBV6-1,NA,TRBJ2-1,NA
TGTGCCAGCAGTTCTCCCGGACAGGGAGTGAATGAAAAACTGTTTTTT,CASSSPGQGVNEKLFF,TRBV28,TRBD1,TRBJ1-4,NA
TGTGCCAGCAGACGACTAGCGGGGCTGAACACCGGGGAGCTGTTTTTT,CASRRLAGLNTGELFF,TRBV7-2,TRBD2,TRBJ2-2,NA
TGTGCCAGCTCACCCGGACAGACCCGCATCAGTGAGCAGTTCTTC,CASSPGQTRISEQFF,TRBV18,NA,TRBJ2-1,NA
TGTGCCAGCAGCCACAGGCTCGAGGGCTACACCTTC,CASSHRLEGYTF,TRBV6-5,NA,TRBJ1-2,NA
TGTGCCAGCAGCTTAAATGCGGGGTCCGGAAACACCATATATTTT,CASSLNAGSGNTIYF,TRBV7-3,NA,TRBJ1-3,NA
TGTGCCAGCAGCTTATCTTGGGCTACTGGGGATACGCAGTATTTT,CASSLSWATGDTQYF,TRBV7-7,NA,TRBJ2-3,NA
TGTGCCAGCAGCGACGGGACTAGCGGGATGCGGGGCACCGGGGAGCTGTTTTTT,CASSDGTSGMRGTGELFF,TRBV9,TRBD2,TRBJ2-2,NA
TGTGCCAGCAGCTTGAGGGGACTAGCGGAAAGGAGGATTGACATTCAGTACTTC,CASSLRGLAERRIDIQYF,TRBV7-2,TRBD2,TRBJ2-4,NA
TGTGCCAGCAGCTTATGGGCAGGGTCCGGGGAGCTGTTTTTT,CASSLWAGSGELFF,TRBV7-3,NA,TRBJ2-2,NA
TGTGCCAGTAGTAGGAGGGAGAGGACAGATACGCAGTATTTT,CASSRRERTDTQYF,TRBV19,NA,TRBJ2-3,NA
TGTGCCAGCAGCTCCCTCGGACTAGCGGGGCAAGAGACCCAGTACTTC,CASSSLGLAGQETQYF,TRBV7-6,TRBD2,TRBJ2-5,NA
TGTGCCAGCAGATGGGGGGCTGGGGCCAACGTCCTGACTTTC,CASRWGAGANVLTF,TRBV28,NA,TRBJ2-6,NA
TGTGCCAGCTATGGGACAGGGGATTACACCGGGGAGCTGTTTTTT,CASYGTGDYTGELFF,TRBV18,TRBD1,TRBJ2-2,NA
TGTGCCAGCAGATGGGACAAGGGGACTGAAGCTTTCTTT,CASRWDKGTEAFF,TRBV6-1,NA,TRBJ1-1,once
TGTGCCAGCAGAGCCGGGACAGGGGGCAATCAGCCCCAGCATTTT,CASRAGTGGNQPQHF,TRBV2,TRBD1,TRBJ1-5,NA
TGTGCCACCAGCAGATGGCCGGGACAGCAAGAGACCCAGTACTTC,CATSRWPGQQETQYF,TRBV15,TRBD1,TRBJ2-5,NA